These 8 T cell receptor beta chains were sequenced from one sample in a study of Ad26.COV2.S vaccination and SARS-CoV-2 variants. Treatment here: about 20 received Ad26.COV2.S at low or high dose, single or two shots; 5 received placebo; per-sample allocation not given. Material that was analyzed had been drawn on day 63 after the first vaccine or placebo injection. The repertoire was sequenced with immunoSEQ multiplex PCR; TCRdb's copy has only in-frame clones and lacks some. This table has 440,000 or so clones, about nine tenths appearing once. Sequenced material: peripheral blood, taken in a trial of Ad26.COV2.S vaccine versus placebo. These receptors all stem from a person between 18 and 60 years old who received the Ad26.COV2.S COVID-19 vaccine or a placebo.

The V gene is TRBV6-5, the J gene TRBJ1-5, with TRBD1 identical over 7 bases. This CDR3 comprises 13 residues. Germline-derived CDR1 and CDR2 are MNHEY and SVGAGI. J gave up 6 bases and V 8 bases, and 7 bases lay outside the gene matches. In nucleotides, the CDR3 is TGTGCCAGCCGACCAGGGGGGAGTCAGCCCCAGCATTTT. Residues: CASRPGGSQPQHF.

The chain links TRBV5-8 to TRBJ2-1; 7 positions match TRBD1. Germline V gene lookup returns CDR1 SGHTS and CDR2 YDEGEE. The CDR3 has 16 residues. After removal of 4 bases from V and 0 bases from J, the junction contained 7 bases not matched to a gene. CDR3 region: CASSPGQASSYNEQFF. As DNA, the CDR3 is TGTGCCAGCAGCCCTGGACAGGCCAGCTCCTACAATGAGCAGTTCTTC.

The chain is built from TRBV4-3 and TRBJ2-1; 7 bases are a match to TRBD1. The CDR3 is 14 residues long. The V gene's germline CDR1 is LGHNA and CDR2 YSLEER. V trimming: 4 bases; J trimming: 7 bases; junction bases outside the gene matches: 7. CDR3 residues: CASSRGGRRNEQFF. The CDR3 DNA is TGCGCCAGCAGCCGAGGGGGCCGGAGGAATGAGCAGTTCTTC.

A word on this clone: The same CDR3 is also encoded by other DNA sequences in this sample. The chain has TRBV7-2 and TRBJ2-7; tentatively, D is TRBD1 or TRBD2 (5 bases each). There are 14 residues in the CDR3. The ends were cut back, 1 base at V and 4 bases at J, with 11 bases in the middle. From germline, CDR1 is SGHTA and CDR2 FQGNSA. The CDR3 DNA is TGTGCCAGCAGCTTAGATCCGGGGCCGTACGAGCAGTACTTC. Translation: CASSLDPGPYEQYF. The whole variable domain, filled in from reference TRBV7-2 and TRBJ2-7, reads GAGVSQSPSNKVTEKGKDVELRCDPISGHTALYWYRQSLGQGLEFLIYFQGNSAPDKSGLPSDRFSAERTGGSVSTLTIQRTQQEDSAVYLCASSLDPGPYEQYFGPGTRLTVT.

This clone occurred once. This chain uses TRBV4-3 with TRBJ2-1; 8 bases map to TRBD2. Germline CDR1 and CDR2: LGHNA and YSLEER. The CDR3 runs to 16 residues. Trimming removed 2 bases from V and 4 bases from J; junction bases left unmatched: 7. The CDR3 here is CASSQTSSGRYNEQFF. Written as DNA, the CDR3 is TGCGCCAGCAGCCAAACCTCTAGCGGGCGATACAATGAGCAGTTCTTC.

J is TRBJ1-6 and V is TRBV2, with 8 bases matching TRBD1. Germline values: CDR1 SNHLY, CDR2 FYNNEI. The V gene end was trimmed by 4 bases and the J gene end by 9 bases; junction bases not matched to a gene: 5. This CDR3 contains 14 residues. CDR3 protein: CASSGTGPSSPLHF. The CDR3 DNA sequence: TGTGCCAGCAGTGGGACAGGGCCGAGTTCACCCCTCCACTTT. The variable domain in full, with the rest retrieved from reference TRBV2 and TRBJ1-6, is EPEVTQTPSHQVTQMGQEVILRCVPISNHLYFYWYRQILGQKVEFLVSFYNNEISEKSEIFDDQFSVERPDGSNFTLKIRSTKLEDSAMYFCASSGTGPSSPLHFGNGTRLTVT.

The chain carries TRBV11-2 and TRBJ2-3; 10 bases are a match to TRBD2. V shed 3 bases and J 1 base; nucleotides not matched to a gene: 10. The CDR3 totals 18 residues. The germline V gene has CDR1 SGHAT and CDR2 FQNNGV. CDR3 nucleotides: TGTGCCAGCAGCTTGGGGTTCATAGCGGGGGGAGGCACAGATACGCAGTATTTT. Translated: CASSLGFIAGGGTDTQYF.

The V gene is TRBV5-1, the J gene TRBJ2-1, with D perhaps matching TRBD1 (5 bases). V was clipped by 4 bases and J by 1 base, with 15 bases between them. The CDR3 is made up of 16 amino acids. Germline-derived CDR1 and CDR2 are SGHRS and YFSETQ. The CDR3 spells CASSPHRQRSYNEQFF. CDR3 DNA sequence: TGCGCCAGCAGCCCCCACAGACAGCGTTCCTACAATGAGCAGTTCTTC.